Each of the 10 T cell receptor beta chains below was sequenced from the same sample in a study of cytomegalovirus exposure and HLA in healthy donors. Use of 60 Vbeta and 13 Jbeta primers characterized the PCR. Repertoires were generated with immunoSEQ multiplex PCR, while TCRdb's copy carries only in-frame clones and drops some. This table holds about 90,000 clones, about 88% found once. Specimen: PBMCs. Receptors were obtained from a man between 18 and 35 years old in good health and CMV-seronegative.

The J gene is TRBJ1-1, the V gene TRBV7-6; 7 positions match TRBD1. From germline, CDR1 is SGHVS and CDR2 FNYEAQ. V shed 5 bases and J 0 bases; nucleotides not matched to a gene: 9. This CDR3 has 16 residues. CDR3 in amino acids: CASSAAGGRMNTEAFF. The CDR3, as DNA: TGTGCCAGCAGCGCCGCAGGGGGACGAATGAACACTGAAGCTTTCTTT.

The gene calls are TRBV5-6 and TRBJ1-1; D is uncertain. This CDR3 has 14 amino acids. Germline loops: CDR1 SGHDT, CDR2 YYEEEE. Trimming shortened V by 0 bases and J by 3 bases, and 9 bases separated the two germline ends. The DNA of the CDR3 is TGTGCCAGCAGCTTGGCCGGACTAGACACTGAAGCTTTCTTT. It translates to CASSLAGLDTEAFF.

The chain links TRBV27 to TRBJ2-7; 11 bases agree with TRBD1. This CDR3 region has 15 residues. Trimming at V came to 3 bases and at J to 2 bases, leaving 3 bases not matched to a gene. Germline V gives CDR1 MNHEY, CDR2 SMNVEV (reference sequence). In DNA form, the CDR3 reads TGTGCCAGCAGTTTCCTGGGACAGGGGGCCTACGAGCAGTACTTC. This encodes CASSFLGQGAYEQYF.

The chain couples TRBV28 to TRBJ1-6; 7 bases match TRBD1. V dropped 4 bases and J dropped 0; count of bases not matched to a gene: 6. CDR3 size: 17 residues. The germline V gene has CDR1 MDHEN and CDR2 SYDVKM. The CDR3 spells CASSSSQGSSYNSPLHF. CDR3 coding DNA: TGTGCCAGCAGTTCATCACAGGGGAGCTCCTATAATTCACCCCTCCACTTT.

The V gene is TRBV5-1, the J gene TRBJ1-2; the match to TRBD1 covers 9 bases. Per germline, CDR1 SGHRS and CDR2 YFSETQ. This CDR3 comprises 13 residues. J gave up 6 bases and V 4 bases, and 4 bases lay outside the gene matches. CDR3: CASSLGQGDGYTF. Here the CDR3 DNA reads TGCGCCAGCAGCCTGGGACAGGGAGATGGCTACACCTTC.

The count of this clone is one. This chain joins TRBV13 and TRBJ2-3; 12 bases map to TRBD2. The V and J ends lost 5 bases and 3 bases, in that order; junction bases with no gene match: 3. The CDR3 sequence is 15 residues long. Germline loops: CDR1 PRHDT, CDR2 FYEKMQ (reference sequence). The CDR3 spells CASSPLAGGTDTQYF. In nucleotides, the CDR3 is TGTGCCAGCAGCCCACTAGCGGGAGGAACAGATACGCAGTATTTT. Supplemented by reference TRBV13 and TRBJ2-3, the full variable domain reads AAGVIQSPRHLIKEKRETATLKCYPIPRHDTVYWYQQGPGQDPQFLISFYEKMQSDKGSIPDRFSAQQFSDYHSELNMSSLELGDSALYFCASSPLAGGTDTQYFGPGTRLTVL.

The chain has TRBV7-9 and TRBJ1-2, with 7 bases that match TRBD1. Germline CDR1 and CDR2: SEHNR and FQNEAQ (reference sequence). J gave up 1 base and V 5 bases, and 7 bases lay outside the gene matches. This CDR3 contains 15 residues. CDR3 protein: CASSSEQGVNYGYTF. Here the CDR3 DNA reads TGTGCCAGCAGCAGCGAGCAGGGGGTTAACTATGGCTACACCTTC.

This chain joins TRBV5-8 and TRBJ2-7; 9 bases match TRBD2. V gave up 6 bases and J gave up 2 bases; unmatched junction bases: 3. Germline loops: CDR1 SGHTS, CDR2 YDEGEE. CDR3 length: 13 residues. The CDR3 reads CASTLAGPYEQYF. In DNA form, the CDR3 reads TGTGCCAGCACCCTAGCGGGGCCCTACGAGCAGTACTTC.

The chain carries TRBV9 and TRBJ1-1; unclear D gene. Germline assignment: CDR1 SGDLS and CDR2 YYNGEE. The CDR3 contains 14 residues. Trimming took off 0 bases at V and 4 bases at J, with 10 bases between the two ends. The CDR3 region is CASSVDLQTTEAFF. CDR3 sequence (DNA): TGTGCCAGCAGCGTAGATCTACAGACCACTGAAGCTTTCTTT.

The chain employs TRBV11-2 and TRBJ2-3; D might be TRBD2 (5 bases). The CDR3 loop spans 12 amino acids. V lost 5 bases, J lost 5 bases, and 8 bases lay in between. Looked up from germline, CDR1 is SGHAT and CDR2 is FQNNGV. The CDR3 loop is CASSRTEDTQYF. The CDR3 bases are TGTGCCAGCAGCCGGACTGAAGATACGCAGTATTTT.